Below, one TCR beta chain is given with its context. The antigen remains unidentified. TCRdb's table, derived via immunoSEQ multiplex PCR, lists solely in-frame clones and lacks some. The sample includes 85,000 or so clones, approximately 86% of them seen just once. Germline V gives CDR1 MNHEY, CDR2 SMNVEV (reference sequence). This CDR3 has 14 residues. V was shortened by 5 bases and J by 5 bases, with 15 bases between the two germline ends. The data are from a study of T cell responses to AZD1222 COVID-19 vaccine. Study outcomes and limitations: Breadth and depth of Spike-specific TCRs rose after two AZD1222 doses.

The sequence derives from an adult who received the AZD1222 COVID-19 vaccine. The sample in question was peripheral blood, obtained 28 days after the second AZD1222 dose. J is TRBJ2-5 and V is TRBV27; D remains ambiguous. The CDR3 protein is CASSTRTGGETQYF. The CDR3 region has the DNA TGTGCCAGCAGTACACGGACGGGCGGCGAGACCCAGTACTTC.